This TCR beta chain was sequenced during a study of blood T cell repertoires in COVID-19. Study-level information: Spain, Italy and the United States supplied samples that represented acute and convalescent COVID-19. T cells, B-cell-depleted T cells, or PBMCs provided the cDNA or gDNA that served as material.

Source study methods: Reference gene primer amplification yielded estimated nucleated cell counts. TCRdb's table, derived via immunoSEQ multiplex PCR, lists solely in-frame clones and lacks some. V and J calls and clone size are given by that table; D and trimming were obtained from the DNA. Among roughly 410,000 clones listed, roughly 90% were seen once. The V gene's germline CDR1 is LGHNA and CDR2 YNFKEQ. The CDR3 runs to 16 residues. The V gene lost 0 bases and the J gene lost 4 bases, with 13 bases spanning the gap. The clonotype was recovered from a man in his forties with acute or convalescent COVID-19. The V gene is TRBV4-2, the J gene TRBJ2-1, with D perhaps matching TRBD2 (6 bases). Sequenced sample: peripheral blood. The CDR3 loop reads CASSQDPASEYNEQFF. Written as DNA, the CDR3 is TGTGCCAGCAGCCAAGATCCGGCTAGCGAATACAATGAGCAGTTCTTC.